The next 25 T cell receptor beta chains were all read from a single sample in a study of low-dose radiotherapy and immunotherapy resistance in tumors. Time point reported: after trial treatment. Stated treatment: LDRT plus nivolumab, ipilimumab, low-dose cyclophosphamide and aspirin (RACIN trial). cDNA synthesis used a TRAV/TRBV-specific primer set for both chains. With a V-primer adapter and a constant-region primer, TCRs were amplified for 20 to 25 PCR cycles. MiXCR was run by TCRdb on the reads, yielding one entry per CDR3 protein. Of under 75,000 distinct CDR3 sequences in the sample, under 30% were seen once. The sample was PBMCs, taken after low-dose radiotherapy plus immunotherapy. All receptors come from a male donor with prostate cancer.

This clonotype showed up many times. The chain uses TRBV19 and TRBJ2-5, with 10 bases lining up with TRBD1. V was pared by 5 bases and J by 0 bases, with 18 bases of the junction left unmatched. Germline CDR1 LNHDA, CDR2 SQIVND (reference sequence). The CDR3 runs to 20 residues. The CDR3 bases are TGTGCCAGTAGTGACCGGGACAGGGGTTTTCCTGGACCCCACCAAGAGACCCAGTACTTC. It specifies CASSDRDRGFPGPHQETQYF.

At least ten counts were recorded for this clonotype. The rearrangement joins TRBV29-1 to TRBJ2-7; a weak D match, TRBD1 (6 bases). Germline CDR1 reads SQVTM; CDR2 reads ANQGSEA. V was shortened by 4 bases and J by 4 bases, with 23 bases between the two germline ends. The CDR3 totals 16 residues. CDR3 sequence reads: CSVVRQNREGWYEQYF. The CDR3 nucleotides are TGCAGCGTTGTCCGCCAAAACAGGGAAGGGTGGTACGAGCAGTACTTC.

A few counts support this clonotype. A far bigger clonotype differs at one base, so this is likely a read error. This sequence joins TRBV5-4 and TRBJ2-5, with 15 bases that match TRBD2. Trimming cost V 4 bases and J 11 bases; bases outside gene matches: 18. The CDR3 covers 18 residues. The V gene's germline CDR1 is SGHNT and CDR2 YYREEE (reference sequence). CDR3 sequence (DNA): TGTGCCAGCAGCCCAGGGACTAGCGGGGGGTTCGGTTACAATGAGCAGTACTTC. It is translated as CASSPGTSGGFGYNEQYF.

Concerning this clonotype itself: This likely reflects a read error, since a far larger clone is one base away. CDR3 amino acids: CASRTGQPYEQFF. The CDR3 coding sequence is TGTGCCAGCAGGACGGGACAGCCCTACGAGCAGTTCTTC. The chain uses TRBV6-2 or TRBV6-3 and TRBJ2-1; 7 bases agree with TRBD1. Trimming removed 6 bases from V and 10 bases from J; junction bases left unmatched: 9. CDR1 and CDR2 from the germline V gene are MNHEY and SVGEGT. The CDR3 covers 13 residues.

At least ten counts were recorded for this clonotype. The rearrangement joins TRBV5-4 to TRBJ2-1; TRBD1 matches at 7 bases. Trimming cost V 1 base and J 8 bases; bases outside gene matches: 3. The CDR3 is 13 residues long. The germline CDR1 and CDR2 sequences are SGHNT and YYREEE (reference sequence). The CDR3 here is CASSLTGADEQFF. CDR3 in DNA: TGTGCCAGCAGCTTGACAGGGGCGGATGAGCAGTTCTTC.

The sample holds many counts of this clonotype. The chain links TRBV28 to TRBJ1-2; the D is unclear. CDR1 and CDR2 from the germline V gene are MDHEN and SYDVKM. Trimming took off 1 base at V and 6 bases at J, with 18 bases between the two ends. The CDR3 loop spans 16 amino acids. The CDR3 sequence: CASSLSRTGTADGYTF. The CDR3 nucleotides read TGTGCCAGCAGTTTATCCAGGACGGGAACCGCGGATGGCTACACCTTC.

V is TRBV28 and J is TRBJ2-1, with TRBD2 identical over 7 bases. The junction had 13 bases not matched to a gene; V was cut back by 6 bases and J by 5 bases. Germline V gene lookup returns CDR1 MDHEN and CDR2 SYDVKM. The CDR3 is made up of 16 amino acids. The chain's CDR3 is CASSSFSGGGDNEQFF. The CDR3 DNA is TGTGCCAGCAGCTCTTTTTCGGGAGGAGGCGACAATGAGCAGTTCTTC.

V is TRBV13 and J is TRBJ2-1, with 8 bases aligning to TRBD2. J gave up 7 bases and V 6 bases, and 11 bases lay outside the gene matches. This CDR3 region has 15 residues. Looked up from germline, CDR1 is PRHDT and CDR2 is FYEKMQ (reference sequence). The CDR3 is CASRKIAGFLNEQFF. CDR3 DNA sequence: TGTGCCAGCAGAAAGATAGCGGGGTTTCTTAATGAGCAGTTCTTC.

As concerns this clonotype: A read error is likely here: a far larger clone is one base away. The gene calls are TRBV6-2 or TRBV6-3 and TRBJ1-6; D might be TRBD1 (5 bases). Germline CDR1 MNHEY, CDR2 SVGEGT. There are 15 residues in the CDR3. CDR3 DNA sequence: TGTGCCTGCAGGGTGAGACGCGGCGTTAATTCACCCCTCCACTTT. Its translation: CACRVRRGVNSPLHF.

This sequence joins TRBV4-3 and TRBJ1-2, with no clear D. V was shortened by 0 bases and J by 4 bases, with 15 bases between the two germline ends. The CDR3 extends over 16 amino acids. Per the germline V gene, CDR1 is LGHNA and CDR2 is YSLEER. DNA of the CDR3: TGCGCCAGCAGCCAAGATGCGGGCGGCTCTGGCTATGGCTACACCTTC. This encodes CASSQDAGGSGYGYTF.

This clonotype was seen ten or more times. This rearrangement joins TRBV19 to TRBJ1-4, with a possible D match to TRBD1 (5 bases). This CDR3 region has 15 residues. Germline assignment: CDR1 LNHDA and CDR2 SQIVND (reference sequence). The V end lost 9 bases, the J end lost 5 bases, and 19 bases lay between the germline ends. The CDR3 reads CASTTGRSRNEKLFF. The CDR3 nucleotides read TGTGCCAGCACCACGGGGCGGAGCAGAAATGAAAAACTGTTTTTT.

This clonotype came up many times. The rearrangement uses TRBV13 and TRBJ2-3; TRBD1 agrees at 10 bases. This CDR3 comprises 16 residues. The germline gives CDR1 PRHDT, CDR2 FYEKMQ (reference sequence). V trimming: 1 base; J trimming: 6 bases; junction bases outside the gene matches: 7. The DNA for the CDR3 is TGTGCCAGCAGCTTAGATGTTTGGGGACAGGGGGATACGCAGTATTTT. This sequence encodes CASSLDVWGQGDTQYF.

This clonotype was observed many times. The chain has TRBV29-1 and TRBJ2-7; D gene uncertain. CDR1 is SQVTM and CDR2 is ANQGSEA in the germline V gene. The CDR3 contains 13 residues. Trimming left V 1 base short and J 7 bases short, with 14 bases between. The CDR3 DNA is TGCAGCGTTGAAGGGGGTGCTTTATATGAGCAGTACTTC. Amino acid sequence: CSVEGGALYEQYF.

The chain combines TRBV19 with TRBJ2-4, with 8 bases fitting TRBD1. Trimming at V came to 6 bases and at J to 3 bases, leaving 4 bases not matched to a gene. This CDR3 contains 14 residues. Germline values: CDR1 LNHDA, CDR2 SQIVND (reference sequence). The CDR3 here is CASRITGGKNIQYF. The CDR3 DNA reads as TGTGCCAGTAGAATTACAGGGGGCAAAAACATTCAGTACTTC. Full variable domain (missing parts from reference TRBV19 and TRBJ2-4): DGGITQSPKYLFRKEGQNVTLSCEQNLNHDAMYWYRQDPGQGLRLIYYSQIVNDFQKGDIAEGYSVSREKKESFPLTVTSAQKNPTAFYLCASRITGGKNIQYFGAGTRLSVL.

This clonotype was picked up one time. A far larger clone is a single base away, which makes a read error likely. The chain is built from TRBV3-1 and TRBJ2-7; no definite D call. The V end lost 0 bases, the J end lost 7 bases, and 7 bases lay between the germline ends. CDR1 and CDR2 (germline): LGHDT, YNNKEL (reference sequence). The CDR3 length is 12 residues. The CDR3 DNA is TGTGCCAGCAGCCAAGATAAAGGTGAGCAGTACTTC. Encoded protein: CASSQDKGEQYF.

V and J are TRBV7-9 and TRBJ2-1; D gene uncertain. V gave up 4 bases and J gave up 2 bases, with 12 bases separating them. The CDR3 totals 15 residues. Looked up from germline, CDR1 is SEHNR and CDR2 is FQNEAQ (reference sequence). DNA for the CDR3: TGTGCCAGCAGCTATGGGCCGAACCCCTACAATGAGCAGTTCTTC. It specifies CASSYGPNPYNEQFF.

This clonotype came up many times. J is TRBJ1-1 and V is TRBV20-1, with 7 bases aligning to TRBD1. The V and J ends lost 3 bases and 0 bases, in that order; junction bases with no gene match: 4. The CDR3 covers 14 residues. CDR1 is DFQATT and CDR2 is SNEGSKA in the germline V gene (reference sequence). This chain's CDR3 is CSARTGQVNTEAFF. CDR3 bases: TGCAGTGCTAGGACAGGGCAGGTGAACACTGAAGCTTTCTTT.

This clonotype occurred many times. The chain links TRBV28 to TRBJ2-3, with D unresolved. Trimming took off 1 base at V and 0 bases at J, with 8 bases between the two ends. CDR1 MDHEN and CDR2 SYDVKM come from the germline V gene. There are 15 residues in the CDR3. The CDR3 reads CASSLFTASTDTQYF. The CDR3 DNA is TGTGCCAGCAGTTTATTTACCGCTAGCACAGATACGCAGTATTTT.

This clonotype was detected ten times or more. CDR3 DNA sequence: TGTGCCAGCAGCAGGGACCTCTATGGCTACACCTTC. This codes for CASSRDLYGYTF. The chain employs TRBV7-2 and TRBJ1-2, with D maybe TRBD1 (5 bases). CDR3 size: 12 residues. CDR1 SGHTA and CDR2 FQGNSA come from the germline V gene. Trimming removed 5 bases from V and 4 bases from J, with 8 bases in between.

This clonotype has ten or more counts. The CDR3 loop reads CASSYAPYNEQFF. In DNA, the CDR3 is TGTGCCAGCAGTTACGCCCCCTACAATGAGCAGTTCTTC. This rearrangement joins TRBV6-6 to TRBJ2-1, with D unclear. V lost 2 bases, J lost 2 bases, and 4 bases lay in between. Germline V lookup: CDR1 MNHNY, CDR2 SVGAGI (reference sequence). The CDR3 covers 13 residues.

Regarding this clonotype: It is unclear where the CDR3 begins or ends on the DNA, so no DNA is shown, and the CDR3 is as TCRdb lists it. The chain combines TRBV2 with TRBJ2-3; the D segment call TRBD2 is taken from the table without a DNA check. The CDR3 has 15 amino acids, counting both end residues. Germline CDR1 is SNHLY and CDR2 is FYNNEI. Here the CDR3 reads CASSGSSGGNTQYFF.

This clonotype appeared many times. This chain joins TRBV27 and TRBJ1-2; a possible D gene is TRBD1 (6 bases). This CDR3 has 14 amino acids. Germline V gene lookup returns CDR1 MNHEY and CDR2 SMNVEV (reference sequence). The germline V and J ends were trimmed by 5 bases and 4 bases, with 14 bases remaining between them. CDR3 sequence: CASSPRTVIYGYTF. The DNA for the CDR3 is TGTGCCAGCAGTCCCCGGACAGTTATCTATGGCTACACCTTC.

This clonotype showed up many times. This chain connects TRBV11-2 to TRBJ2-2; D is unclear. CDR3 size: 15 residues. Trimming removed 2 bases from V and 1 base from J, with 8 bases in between. Germline V gives CDR1 SGHAT, CDR2 FQNNGV. CDR3 residues: CASSLIRRNTGELFF. The CDR3 DNA reads TGTGCCAGCAGCTTAATCCGTAGGAACACCGGGGAGCTGTTTTTT.

This clonotype was observed many times. V usage is TRBV7-2 and J usage is TRBJ2-7; 11 bases agree with TRBD2. This CDR3 is 14 amino acids long. Germline assignment: CDR1 SGHTA and CDR2 FQGNSA. Germline trimming cut 3 bases from V and 11 bases from J; bases unmatched to any gene: 9. CDR3 region: CASSFVSGGEWEYF. The CDR3 DNA sequence: TGTGCCAGCAGCTTCGTTAGCGGGGGGGAATGGGAGTACTTC.

This clonotype was counted at least ten times. The chain uses TRBV5-4 and TRBJ2-2; TRBD2 aligns across 12 bases. The length of the CDR3 is 15 residues. Germline CDR1 and CDR2: SGHNT and YYREEE (reference sequence). Unmatched junction bases numbered 6, after V lost 6 bases and J lost 6 bases. The CDR3 nucleotides are TGTGCCAGCACCTTCGGGACTAGCGGGCCCGGGGAGCTGTTTTTT. Translation: CASTFGTSGPGELFF.